This TCR beta chain emerged from a study of cytomegalovirus exposure and HLA in healthy donors. Overall study findings and caveats: It was assumed in the presence/absence analyses that sequencing depth was roughly uniform across donors.

A multiplex PCR was run with 60 Vbeta primers and 13 Jbeta primers. Sequencing used immunoSEQ multiplex PCR; TCRdb keeps in-frame clones, though not all of them. The sample holds around 53,000 clones; approximately 82% are singletons and the top ten take roughly 3.1%. Per the germline V gene, CDR1 is SGHRS and CDR2 is YFSETQ. Trimming pared 0 bases from V and 6 bases from J, leaving 9 bases between. The CDR3 length is 14 residues. Remarks on this clone: Its specificity is unknown. The sample has other DNA sequences that encode this CDR3 too.

The chain joins TRBV5-1 to TRBJ2-2, with a possible D match to TRBD1 (6 bases). The TCR sequence derives from a man aged 45 to 65 in good health and CMV-seronegative. The sample comprised PBMCs. CDR3 nucleotide sequence: TGCGCCAGCAGCTTGGGAGGGGGATCCGGGGAGCTGTTTTTT. This gives the protein CASSLGGGSGELFF.